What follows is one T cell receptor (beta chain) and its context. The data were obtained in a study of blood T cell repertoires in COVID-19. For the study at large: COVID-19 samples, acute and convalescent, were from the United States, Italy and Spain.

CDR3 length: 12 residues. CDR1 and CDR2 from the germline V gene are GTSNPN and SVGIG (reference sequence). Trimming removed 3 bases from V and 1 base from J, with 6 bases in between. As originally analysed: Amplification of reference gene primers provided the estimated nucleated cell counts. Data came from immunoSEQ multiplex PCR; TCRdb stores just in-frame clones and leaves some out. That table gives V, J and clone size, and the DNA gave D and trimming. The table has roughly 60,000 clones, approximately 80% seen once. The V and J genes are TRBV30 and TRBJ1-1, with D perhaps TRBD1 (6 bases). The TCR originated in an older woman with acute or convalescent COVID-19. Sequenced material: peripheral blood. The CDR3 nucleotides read TGTGCCTGGAGGACAGGGAACACTGAAGCTTTCTTT. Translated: CAWRTGNTEAFF.